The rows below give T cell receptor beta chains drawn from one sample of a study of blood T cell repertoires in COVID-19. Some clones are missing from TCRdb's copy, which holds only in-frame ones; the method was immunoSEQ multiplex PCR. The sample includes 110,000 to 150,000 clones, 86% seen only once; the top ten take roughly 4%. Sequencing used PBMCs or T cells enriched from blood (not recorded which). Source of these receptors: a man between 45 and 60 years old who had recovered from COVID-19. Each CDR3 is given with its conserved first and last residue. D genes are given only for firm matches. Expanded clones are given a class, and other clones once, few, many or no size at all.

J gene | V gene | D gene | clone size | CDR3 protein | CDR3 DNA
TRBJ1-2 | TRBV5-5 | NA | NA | CASSLMRQPYGYTF | TGTGCCAGCAGCTTGATGCGGCAGCCCTATGGCTACACCTTC
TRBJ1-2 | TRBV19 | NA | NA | CASNAQGIYGYTF | TGTGCCAGTAACGCTCAGGGGATCTATGGCTACACCTTC
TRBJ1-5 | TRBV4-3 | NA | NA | CASSQDRKLAYQPQHF | TGCGCCAGCAGCCAAGATCGGAAACTAGCCTATCAGCCCCAGCATTTT
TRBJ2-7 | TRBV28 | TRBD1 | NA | CASSILPGQGSYEQYF | TGTGCCAGCAGTATACTACCGGGACAGGGTAGCTACGAGCAGTACTTC
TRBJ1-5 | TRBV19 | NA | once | CASKELQGTQPQHF | TGTGCCAGCAAAGAGCTACAGGGAACGCAGCCCCAGCATTTT
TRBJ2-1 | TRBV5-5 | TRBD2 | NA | CASRPGSRGGYNEQFF | TGTGCCAGCAGACCTGGTTCGCGCGGGGGGTACAATGAGCAGTTCTTC
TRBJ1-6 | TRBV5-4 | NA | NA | CASSSRRMTRNSPLHF | TGTGCCAGCAGTTCTCGTCGGATGACAAGGAATTCACCCCTCCACTTT
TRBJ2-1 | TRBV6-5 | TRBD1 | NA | CASKGQGSYNEQFF | TGTGCCAGCAAGGGACAGGGGAGCTACAATGAGCAGTTCTTC
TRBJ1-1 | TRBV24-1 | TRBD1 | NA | CATSDPRQGNTEAFF | TGTGCCACCAGTGATCCTCGACAGGGAAACACTGAAGCTTTCTTT
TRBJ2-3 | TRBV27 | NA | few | CASSSRRDDTQYF | TGTGCCAGCAGTTCTCGTAGAGATGATACGCAGTATTTT
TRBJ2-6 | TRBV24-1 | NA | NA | CATSDPRGTPDSGANVLTF | TGTGCCACCAGTGATCCGAGAGGGACACCAGACTCTGGGGCCAACGTCCTGACTTTC
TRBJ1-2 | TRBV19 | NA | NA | CASSSMGSGFHGYTF | TGTGCCAGTAGTAGTATGGGTTCGGGGTTCCATGGCTACACCTTC
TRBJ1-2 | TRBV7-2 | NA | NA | CASSPDRNYGYTF | TGTGCCAGCAGCCCCGACAGGAACTATGGCTACACCTTC
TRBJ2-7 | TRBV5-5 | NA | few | CASSLVERSYEQYF | TGTGCCAGCAGCCTCGTGGAGCGCTCCTACGAGCAGTACTTC
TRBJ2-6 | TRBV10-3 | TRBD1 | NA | CATSSGTGGPGANVLTF | TGTGCCACCAGCTCCGGGACAGGGGGCCCTGGGGCCAACGTCCTGACTTTC
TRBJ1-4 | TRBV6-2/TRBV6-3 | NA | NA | CASSYTGTTNEKLFF | TGTGCCAGCAGTTACACCGGGACAACTAATGAAAAACTGTTTTTT
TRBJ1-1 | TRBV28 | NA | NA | CASSPPYREAFF | TGTGCCAGCAGTCCCCCCTATCGTGAAGCTTTCTTT
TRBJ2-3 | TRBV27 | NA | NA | CASSSIRGTDTQYF | TGTGCCAGCAGTTCCATAAGAGGCACAGATACGCAGTATTTT
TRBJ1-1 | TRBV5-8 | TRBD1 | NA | CASSPRYGTGKTEAFF | TGTGCCAGCAGCCCTAGGTACGGGACAGGGAAGACTGAAGCTTTCTTT
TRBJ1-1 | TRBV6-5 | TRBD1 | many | CASRGQGAGSTEAFF | TGTGCCAGCAGAGGACAGGGGGCTGGTAGCACTGAAGCTTTCTTT
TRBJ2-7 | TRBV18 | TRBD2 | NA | CASSPRASGRGYEQYF | TGTGCCAGCTCACCAAGGGCTAGCGGGAGAGGCTACGAGCAGTACTTC
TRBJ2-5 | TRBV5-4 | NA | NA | CASSLTPGQTSETQYF | TGTGCCAGCAGCTTGACCCCCGGACAGACCAGCGAGACCCAGTACTTC
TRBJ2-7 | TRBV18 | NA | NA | CASSPASDEQYF | TGTGCCAGCTCACCAGCCAGCGACGAGCAGTACTTC
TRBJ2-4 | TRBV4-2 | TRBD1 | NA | CASSQDYRGTKNIQYF | TGTGCCAGCAGCCAAGATTACAGGGGAACCAAAAACATTCAGTACTTC
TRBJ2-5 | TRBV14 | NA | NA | CASSQGKRWVETQYF | TGTGCCAGCAGCCAGGGGAAGCGGTGGGTGGAGACCCAGTACTTC
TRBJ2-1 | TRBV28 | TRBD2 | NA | CATLLLKTGLENNEQFF | TGTGCCACCCTCCTCCTTAAAACGGGACTAGAGAACAATGAGCAGTTCTTC
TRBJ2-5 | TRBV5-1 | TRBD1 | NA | CASSQRDRQETQYF | TGCGCCAGCAGCCAAAGGGACAGGCAAGAGACCCAGTACTTC
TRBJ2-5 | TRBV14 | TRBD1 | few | CASSHKQGGRETQYF | TGTGCCAGCAGCCACAAACAGGGGGGCAGGGAGACCCAGTACTTC
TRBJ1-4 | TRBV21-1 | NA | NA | CASSKAAAATNEKLFF | TGTGCCAGCAGCAAGGCGGCCGCTGCAACTAATGAAAAACTGTTTTTT
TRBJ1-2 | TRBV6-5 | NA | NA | CASSSGQNSGYTF | TGTGCCAGCAGCTCGGGACAAAATAGTGGCTACACCTTC
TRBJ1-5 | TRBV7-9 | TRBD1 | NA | CASSTGGQPQHF | TGTGCCAGCAGCACAGGGGGACAGCCCCAGCATTTT